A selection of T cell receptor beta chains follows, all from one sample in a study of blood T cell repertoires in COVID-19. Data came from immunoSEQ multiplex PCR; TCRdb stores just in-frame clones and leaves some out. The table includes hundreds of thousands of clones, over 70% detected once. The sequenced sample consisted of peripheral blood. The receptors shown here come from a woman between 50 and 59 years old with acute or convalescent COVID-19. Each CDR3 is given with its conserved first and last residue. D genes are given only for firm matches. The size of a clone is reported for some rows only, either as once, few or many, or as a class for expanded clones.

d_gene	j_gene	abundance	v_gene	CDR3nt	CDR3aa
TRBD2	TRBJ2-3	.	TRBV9	TGTGCCAGCAGCTCATTAGGGACTAGCGGAGGCACAGATACGCAGTATTTT	CASSSLGTSGGTDTQYF
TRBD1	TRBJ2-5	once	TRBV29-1	TGCAGCGGCAACAGGGGGTCGGAGACCCAGTACTTC	CSGNRGSETQYF
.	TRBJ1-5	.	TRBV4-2	TGTGCCAGCAGCCAAGACGTGTCGGGGAATCAGCCCCAGCATTTT	CASSQDVSGNQPQHF
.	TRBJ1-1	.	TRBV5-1	TGCGCCAGCAGCTCCCGAAGTAGGGGAGGGACTGAAGCTTTCTTT	CASSSRSRGGTEAFF
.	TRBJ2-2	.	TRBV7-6	TGTGCCAGCAGTCCCTCCCCTCCCGGACTGGGAAACACCGGGGAGCTGTTTTTT	CASSPSPPGLGNTGELFF
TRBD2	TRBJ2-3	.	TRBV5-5	TGTGCCAGCAGCCGGGACTTCCTTTACGGGACTAGGAGCACAGATACGCAGTATTTT	CASSRDFLYGTRSTDTQYF
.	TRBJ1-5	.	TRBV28	TGTGCCAGCAGTCCCGGGGGGTACAATCAGCCCCAGCATTTT	CASSPGGYNQPQHF
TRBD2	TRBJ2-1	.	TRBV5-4	TGTGCCAGCAGCTACACTAGCGGGAGTCACAATGAGCAGTTCTTC	CASSYTSGSHNEQFF
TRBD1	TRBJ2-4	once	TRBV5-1	TGCGCCAGCAGCCCCGAAGCGACAGGGGTAGCCAAAAACATTCAGTACTTC	CASSPEATGVAKNIQYF
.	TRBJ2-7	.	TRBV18	TGTGCCAGCTCACTTCTGACGGAGAGCTCCTACGAGCAGTACTTC	CASSLLTESSYEQYF
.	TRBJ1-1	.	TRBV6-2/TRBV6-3	TGTGCCAGCAGCGACACCCTGAACACTGAAGCTTTCTTT	CASSDTLNTEAFF
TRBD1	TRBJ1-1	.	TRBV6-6	TGTGCCACCAAAGAGAAGGACAGGGGGGTGAACACTGAAGCTTTCTTT	CATKEKDRGVNTEAFF
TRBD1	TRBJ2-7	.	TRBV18	TGTGCCAGCTCACCACAAAGACAGGGAACCTACGAGCAGTACTTC	CASSPQRQGTYEQYF
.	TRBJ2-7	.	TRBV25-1	TGTGCCAGCAGTGCTACAGGGTTCGGCCACGAGCAGTACTTC	CASSATGFGHEQYF
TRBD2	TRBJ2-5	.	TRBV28	TGTGCCAGCAGTTTGGGGGAGGGCCTTGCCGAGACCCAGTACTTC	CASSLGEGLAETQYF
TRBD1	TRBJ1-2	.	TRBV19	TGTGCCAGTAGCTGGGGACAGGGAAGGCAAGGCTACACCTTC	CASSWGQGRQGYTF
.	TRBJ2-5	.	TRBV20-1	TGCAGTGCTAGTAGTCGGAGTGAAGAGACCCAGTACTTC	CSASSRSEETQYF
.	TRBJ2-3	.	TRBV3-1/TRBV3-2	TGTGCCAGCAGCCCAGGGCGGACTTTATTGAGGGGGGATACGCAGTATTTT	CASSPGRTLLRGDTQYF
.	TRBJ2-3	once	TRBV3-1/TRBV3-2	TGTGCCAGCAGCCAAGAATGGGGAGGCACAGATACGCAGTATTTT	CASSQEWGGTDTQYF
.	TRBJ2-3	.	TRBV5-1	TGCGCCAGCAGCTCGGGACTGGACAGCACAGATACGCAGTATTTT	CASSSGLDSTDTQYF
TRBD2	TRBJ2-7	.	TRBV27	TGTGCCAGACCGTGGACTAGCGGGACCTCGGGTTACGAGCAGTACTTC	CARPWTSGTSGYEQYF
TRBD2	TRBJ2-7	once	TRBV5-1	TGCGCCAGCAGCTGGACTAGCGGGAGAAACGAGCAGTACTTC	CASSWTSGRNEQYF
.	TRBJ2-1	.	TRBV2	TGTGCCAGCAGTCCGACAGGTAGGAATGAGCAGTTCTTC	CASSPTGRNEQFF
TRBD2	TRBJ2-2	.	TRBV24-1	TGTGCCACCAGTGACCCAAGACTAGCCCCGAACACCGGGGAGCTGTTTTTT	CATSDPRLAPNTGELFF
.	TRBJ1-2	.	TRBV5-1	TGCGCCAGCAGCCCACAGGGAGACTATGGCTACACCTTC	CASSPQGDYGYTF
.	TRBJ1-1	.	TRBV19	TGTGCCAGTAGCGGGGGTCGGACCGCGATAGGAGGCACTGAAGCTTTCTTT	CASSGGRTAIGGTEAFF
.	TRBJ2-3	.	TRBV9	TGTGCCAGCAGCGCAGGATTCACAGATACGCAGTATTTT	CASSAGFTDTQYF
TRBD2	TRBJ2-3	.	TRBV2	TGTGCCAGCAGGGAGCGACTAGCGGGTCCAGATACGCAGTATTTT	CASRERLAGPDTQYF
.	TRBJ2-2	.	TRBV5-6	TGTGCCAGCTCTTGGGGCGAGAACACCGGGGAGCTGTTTTTT	CASSWGENTGELFF
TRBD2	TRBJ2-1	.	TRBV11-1	TGTGCCAGCAGCCTAGGGCTAGCGGGGAACAATGAGCAGTTCTTC	CASSLGLAGNNEQFF
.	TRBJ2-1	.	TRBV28	TGTGCCAGCAGCCCCGCTGGGAGGTCGCAGTTCTTC	CASSPAGRSQFF
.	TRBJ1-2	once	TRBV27	TGTGCCAGCAGTAGCTCGCGGTTCTCTAACTATGGCTACACCTTC	CASSSSRFSNYGYTF
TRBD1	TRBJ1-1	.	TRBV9	TGTGCCAGCAGCGCAGGGGGCGTGGGCACTGAAGCTTTCTTT	CASSAGGVGTEAFF
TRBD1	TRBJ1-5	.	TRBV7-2	TGTGCCAGCAGCTCCAGGACAGGGGGCCGTCAGCCCCAGCATTTT	CASSSRTGGRQPQHF
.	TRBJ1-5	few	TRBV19	TGTGCCAGTACCGCGGGGGGGGGCGGGCAGCCCCAGCATTTT	CASTAGGGGQPQHF
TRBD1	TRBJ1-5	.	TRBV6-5	TGTGCCAGCAGTTACTCGGAGGGGGCACAGCCCCAGCATTTT	CASSYSEGAQPQHF
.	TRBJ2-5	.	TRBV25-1	TGTGCCAGCAGTGAATACCCGCGCAGGAACCAAGAGACCCAGTACTTC	CASSEYPRRNQETQYF
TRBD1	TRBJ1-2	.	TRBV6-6	TGTGCCAGCAGTTACTCGGACAGGGGCGTTGGCTACACCTTC	CASSYSDRGVGYTF
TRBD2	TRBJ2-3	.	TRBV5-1	TGCGCCAGCAGCTTTGCGGGAGTTACAGATACGCAGTATTTT	CASSFAGVTDTQYF
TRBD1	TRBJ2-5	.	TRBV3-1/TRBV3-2	TGTGCCAGCAGCCTTGGACAGGGGGCGGTCGGGACCCAGTACTTC	CASSLGQGAVGTQYF
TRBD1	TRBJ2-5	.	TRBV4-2	TGTGCCAGCAGCCAAGAATCGCGGGGACAGGGGTCGGAGACCCAGTACTTC	CASSQESRGQGSETQYF
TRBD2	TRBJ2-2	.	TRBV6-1	TGTGCCAGCAGTGGCTACACCGGGACTAGCGGGACCGGGGAGCTGTTTTTT	CASSGYTGTSGTGELFF
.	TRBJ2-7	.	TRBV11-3	TGTGCCAGCAGCTTCGGCGGTTACGAGCAGTACTTC	CASSFGGYEQYF
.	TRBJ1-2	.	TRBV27	TGTGCCAGCAGTCTGGACAGTGGCGATGGCTACACCTTC	CASSLDSGDGYTF
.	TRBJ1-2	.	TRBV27	TGTGCCAGCAGTTTATCGGGTTTTGGGGCACGAAACTATGGCTACACCTTC	CASSLSGFGARNYGYTF
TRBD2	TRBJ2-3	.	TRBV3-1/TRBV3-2	TGTGCCAGCAGCCAAGCCCCTCCGGGAGGGGCCACAGATACGCAGTATTTT	CASSQAPPGGATDTQYF